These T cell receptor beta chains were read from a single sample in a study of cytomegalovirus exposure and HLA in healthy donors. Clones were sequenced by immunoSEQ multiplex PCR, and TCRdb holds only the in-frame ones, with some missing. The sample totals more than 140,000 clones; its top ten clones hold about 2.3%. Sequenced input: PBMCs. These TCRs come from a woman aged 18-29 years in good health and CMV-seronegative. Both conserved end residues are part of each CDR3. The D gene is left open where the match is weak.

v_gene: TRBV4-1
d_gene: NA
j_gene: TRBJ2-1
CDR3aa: CASSQDADGDEQFF
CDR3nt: TGCGCCAGCAGCCAAGATGCCGACGGGGATGAGCAGTTCTTC

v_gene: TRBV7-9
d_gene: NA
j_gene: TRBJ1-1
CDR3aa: CASATGTLNTEAFF
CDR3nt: TGTGCCAGCGCAACCGGGACTTTGAACACTGAAGCTTTCTTT

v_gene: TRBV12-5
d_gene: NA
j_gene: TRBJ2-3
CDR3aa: CASGLVDYADTQYF
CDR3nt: TGTGCTAGTGGTTTGGTGGACTACGCAGATACGCAGTATTTT

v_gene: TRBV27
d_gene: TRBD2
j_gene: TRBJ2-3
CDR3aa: CASSPGLAGGDTQYF
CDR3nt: TGTGCCAGCAGCCCTGGACTAGCGGGAGGAGATACGCAGTATTTT

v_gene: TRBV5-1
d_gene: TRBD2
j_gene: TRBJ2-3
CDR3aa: CASSQGLAGADTQYF
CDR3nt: TGCGCCAGCAGCCAGGGACTAGCGGGAGCAGATACGCAGTATTTT

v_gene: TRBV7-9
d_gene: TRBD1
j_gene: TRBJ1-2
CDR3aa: CASSLTGLNYGYTF
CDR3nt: TGTGCCAGCAGCTTGACAGGGTTAAACTATGGCTACACCTTC

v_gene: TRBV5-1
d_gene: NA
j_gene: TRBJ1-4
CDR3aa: CASSLGGGADEKLFF
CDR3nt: TGCGCCAGCAGCTTGGGAGGGGGGGCTGATGAAAAACTGTTTTTT

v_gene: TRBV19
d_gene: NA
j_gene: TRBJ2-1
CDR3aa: CASSPPGGSAYNEQFF
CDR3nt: TGTGCCAGTAGTCCTCCCGGAGGCAGCGCTTACAATGAGCAGTTCTTC

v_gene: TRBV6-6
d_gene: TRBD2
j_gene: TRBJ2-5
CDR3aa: CASSPRLAGVETQYF
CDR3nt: TGTGCCAGCAGTCCGAGACTAGCGGGAGTGGAGACCCAGTACTTC

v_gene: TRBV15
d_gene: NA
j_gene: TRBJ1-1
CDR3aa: CATSRGGGSTEAFF
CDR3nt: TGTGCCACCAGCAGAGGTGGGGGGTCCACTGAAGCTTTCTTT

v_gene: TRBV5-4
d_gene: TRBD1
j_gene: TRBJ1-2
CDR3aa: CASSFPPGQGTYGYTF
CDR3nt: TGTGCCAGCAGCTTCCCGCCGGGACAGGGAACCTATGGCTACACCTTC

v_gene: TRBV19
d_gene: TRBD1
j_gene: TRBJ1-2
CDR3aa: CASSRDRERGYTF
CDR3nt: TGTGCCAGTAGTAGGGACAGGGAACGTGGCTACACCTTC

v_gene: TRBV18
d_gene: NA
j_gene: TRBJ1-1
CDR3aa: CASFGQLNTEAFF
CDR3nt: TGTGCCAGCTTCGGACAGCTGAACACTGAAGCTTTCTTT

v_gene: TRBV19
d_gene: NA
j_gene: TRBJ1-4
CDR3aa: CASSMDSRNEKLFF
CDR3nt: TGTGCCAGTAGTATGGACAGCCGTAATGAAAAACTGTTTTTT

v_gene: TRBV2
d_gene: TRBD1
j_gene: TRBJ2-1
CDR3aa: CASRDRRSYNEQFF
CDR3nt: TGTGCCAGCAGGGACAGGCGATCATACAATGAGCAGTTCTTC

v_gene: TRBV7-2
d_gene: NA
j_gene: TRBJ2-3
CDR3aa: CASSLGLLSTDTQYF
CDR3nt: TGTGCCAGCAGCTTAGGACTCCTAAGCACAGATACGCAGTATTTT

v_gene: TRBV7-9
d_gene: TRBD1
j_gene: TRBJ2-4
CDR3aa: CASSFYFPGGRAKNIQYF
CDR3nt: TGTGCCAGCAGCTTTTACTTCCCAGGGGGTCGGGCCAAAAACATTCAGTACTTC

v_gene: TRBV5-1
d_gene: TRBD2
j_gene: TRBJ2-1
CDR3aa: CASSFSPPSGRWNEQFF
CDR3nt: TGCGCCAGCAGCTTCTCCCCCCCGAGCGGGAGGTGGAATGAGCAGTTCTTC